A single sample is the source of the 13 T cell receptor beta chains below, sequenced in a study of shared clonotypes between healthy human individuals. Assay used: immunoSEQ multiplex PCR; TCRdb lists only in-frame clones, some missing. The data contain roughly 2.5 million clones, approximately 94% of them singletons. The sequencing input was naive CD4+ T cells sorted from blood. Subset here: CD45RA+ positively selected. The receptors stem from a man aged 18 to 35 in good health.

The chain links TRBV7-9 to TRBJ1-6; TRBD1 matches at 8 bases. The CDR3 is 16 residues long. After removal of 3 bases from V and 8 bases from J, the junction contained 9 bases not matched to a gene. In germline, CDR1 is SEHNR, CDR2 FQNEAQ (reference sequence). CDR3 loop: CASSFGTGSADSPLHF. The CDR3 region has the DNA TGTGCCAGCAGCTTCGGGACAGGCTCAGCGGATTCACCCCTCCACTTT.

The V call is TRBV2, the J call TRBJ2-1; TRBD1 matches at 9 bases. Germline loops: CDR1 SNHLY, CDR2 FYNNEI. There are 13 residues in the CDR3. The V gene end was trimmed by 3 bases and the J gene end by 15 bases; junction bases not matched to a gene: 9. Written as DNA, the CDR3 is TGTGCCAGCAGTGAGGTACAGGGGGCAGGTGCGTTCTTC. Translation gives CASSEVQGAGAFF.

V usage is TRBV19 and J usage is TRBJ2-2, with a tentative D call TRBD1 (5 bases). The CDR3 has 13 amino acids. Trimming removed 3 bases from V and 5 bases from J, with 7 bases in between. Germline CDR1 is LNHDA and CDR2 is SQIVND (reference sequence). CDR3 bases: TGTGCCAGTAGTATGGGGCCGACCGGGGAGCTGTTTTTT. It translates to CASSMGPTGELFF.

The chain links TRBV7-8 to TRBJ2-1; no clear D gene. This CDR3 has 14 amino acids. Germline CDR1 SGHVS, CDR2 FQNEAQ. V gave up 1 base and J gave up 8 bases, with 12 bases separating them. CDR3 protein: CASSLVKVDYEQFF. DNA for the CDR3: TGTGCCAGCAGCTTAGTTAAGGTCGACTATGAGCAGTTCTTC. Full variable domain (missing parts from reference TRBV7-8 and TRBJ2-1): GAGVSQSPRYKVAKRGQDVALRCDPISGHVSLFWYQQALGQGPEFLTYFQNEAQLDKSGLPSDRFFAERPEGSVSTLKIQRTQQEDSAVYLCASSLVKVDYEQFFGPGTRLTVL.

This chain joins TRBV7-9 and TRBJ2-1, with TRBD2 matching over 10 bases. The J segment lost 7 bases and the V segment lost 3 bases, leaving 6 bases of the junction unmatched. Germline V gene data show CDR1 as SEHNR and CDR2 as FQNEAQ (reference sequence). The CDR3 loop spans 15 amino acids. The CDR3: CASSLLAGAWNEQFF. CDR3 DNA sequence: TGTGCCAGCAGCTTGCTAGCGGGAGCATGGAATGAGCAGTTCTTC. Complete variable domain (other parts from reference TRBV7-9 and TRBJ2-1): DTGVSQNPRHKITKRGQNVTFRCDPISEHNRLYWYRQTLGQGPEFLTYFQNEAQLEKSRLLSDRFSAERPKGSFSTLEIQRTEQGDSAMYLCASSLLAGAWNEQFFGPGTRLTVL.

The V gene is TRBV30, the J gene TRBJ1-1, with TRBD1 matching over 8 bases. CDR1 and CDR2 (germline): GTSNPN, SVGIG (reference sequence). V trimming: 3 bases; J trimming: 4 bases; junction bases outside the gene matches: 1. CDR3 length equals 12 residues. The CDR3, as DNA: TGTGCCTGGAGGGACAGGGTCACTGAAGCTTTCTTT. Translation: CAWRDRVTEAFF.

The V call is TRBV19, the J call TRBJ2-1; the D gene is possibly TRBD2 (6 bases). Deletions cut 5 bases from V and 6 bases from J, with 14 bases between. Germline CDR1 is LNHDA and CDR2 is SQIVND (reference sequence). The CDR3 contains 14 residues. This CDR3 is CASSSSTRPNEQFF. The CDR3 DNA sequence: TGTGCCAGTAGTTCCTCGACTAGACCCAATGAGCAGTTCTTC. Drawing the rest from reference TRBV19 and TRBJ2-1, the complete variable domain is DGGITQSPKYLFRKEGQNVTLSCEQNLNHDAMYWYRQDPGQGLRLIYYSQIVNDFQKGDIAEGYSVSREKKESFPLTVTSAQKNPTAFYLCASSSSTRPNEQFFGPGTRLTVL.

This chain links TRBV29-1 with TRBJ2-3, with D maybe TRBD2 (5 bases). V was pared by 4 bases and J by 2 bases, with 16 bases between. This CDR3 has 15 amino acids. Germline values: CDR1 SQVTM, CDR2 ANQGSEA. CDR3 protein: CSVVVVAGLTDTQYF. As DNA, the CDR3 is TGCAGCGTTGTAGTTGTGGCGGGTCTCACAGATACGCAGTATTTT.

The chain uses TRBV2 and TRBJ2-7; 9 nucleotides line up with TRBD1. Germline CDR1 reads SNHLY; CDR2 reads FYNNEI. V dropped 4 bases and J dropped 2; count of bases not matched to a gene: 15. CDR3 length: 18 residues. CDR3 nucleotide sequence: TGTGCCAGCAGTGCCCCCCGGGACAGGGCCCAATCTCCCTACGAGCAGTACTTC. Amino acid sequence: CASSAPRDRAQSPYEQYF.

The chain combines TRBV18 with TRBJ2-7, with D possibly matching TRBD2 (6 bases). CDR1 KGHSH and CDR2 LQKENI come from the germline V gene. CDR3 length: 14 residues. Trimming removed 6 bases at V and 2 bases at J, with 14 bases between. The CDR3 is CASSKEGSTYEQYF. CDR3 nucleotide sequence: TGTGCCAGCTCGAAGGAGGGATCCACCTACGAGCAGTACTTC.

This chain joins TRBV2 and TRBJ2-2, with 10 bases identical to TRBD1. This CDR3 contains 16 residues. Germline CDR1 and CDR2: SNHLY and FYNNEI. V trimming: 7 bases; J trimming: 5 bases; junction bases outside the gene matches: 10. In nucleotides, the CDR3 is TGTGCCAGCATGGGACAGGGGATCGGTAGGACCGGGGAGCTGTTTTTT. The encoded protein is CASMGQGIGRTGELFF. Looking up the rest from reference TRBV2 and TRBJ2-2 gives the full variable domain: EPEVTQTPSHQVTQMGQEVILRCVPISNHLYFYWYRQILGQKVEFLVSFYNNEISEKSEIFDDQFSVERPDGSNFTLKIRSTKLEDSAMYFCASMGQGIGRTGELFFGEGSRLTVL.

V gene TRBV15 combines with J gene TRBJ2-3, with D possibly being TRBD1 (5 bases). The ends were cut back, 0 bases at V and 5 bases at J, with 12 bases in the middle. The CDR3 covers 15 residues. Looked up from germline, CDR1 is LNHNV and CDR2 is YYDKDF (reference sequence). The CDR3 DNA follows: TGTGCCACCAGCAGAGATTCGGCAGGGCAAGATACGCAGTATTTT. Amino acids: CATSRDSAGQDTQYF.

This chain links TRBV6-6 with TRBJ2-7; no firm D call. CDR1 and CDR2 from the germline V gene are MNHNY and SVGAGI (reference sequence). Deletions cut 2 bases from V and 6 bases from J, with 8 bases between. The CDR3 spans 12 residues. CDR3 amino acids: CASSYPDGEQYF. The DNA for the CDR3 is TGTGCCAGCAGTTACCCGGACGGCGAGCAGTACTTC.